The 16 T cell receptor beta chains presented below share a single source sample, sequenced in a study of blood T cell repertoires in COVID-19. Assay used: immunoSEQ multiplex PCR; TCRdb lists only in-frame clones, some missing. The table includes about 66,000 clones, around 77% detected once. The sequenced material came from peripheral blood. These receptors were taken from a human donor in a cohort sampled during active COVID-19.

The chain recombines TRBV28 with TRBJ1-2; the match to TRBD1 covers 10 bases. The CDR3 contains 13 residues. Germline V lookup: CDR1 MDHEN, CDR2 SYDVKM. Trimming at V came to 4 bases and at J to 10 bases, leaving 6 bases not matched to a gene. CDR3 nucleotides: TGTGCCAGCAGTTATGGGACAGGGGCCCCCTACACCTTC. This translates into CASSYGTGAPYTF.

The CDR3 sequence is CASSQGPGTSGGFDSYEQYF. CDR3 DNA sequence: TGCGCCAGCAGCCAAGGTCCCGGTACTAGCGGGGGGTTCGATTCCTACGAGCAGTACTTC. V gene TRBV4-1 combines with J gene TRBJ2-7; 12 positions agree with TRBD2. This CDR3 is 20 amino acids long. Losses at the gene ends were 1 base for V and 1 base for J; bases not matched to a gene: 14. The germline CDR1 and CDR2 sequences are MGHRA and YSYEKL.

The table lists this clone with a count of one. The V and J genes are TRBV19 and TRBJ1-2; 11 bases fit TRBD1. CDR1 is LNHDA, CDR2 SQIVND, per germline (reference sequence). The CDR3 totals 14 residues. Losses at the gene ends were 5 bases for V and 6 bases for J; bases not matched to a gene: 5. DNA of the CDR3: TGTGCCAGTAGTCCGGACAGGGGGCCCCATGGCTACACCTTC. Translation gives CASSPDRGPHGYTF.

The chain combines TRBV28 with TRBJ2-4; D unresolved. The CDR3 runs 17 residues. Per germline, CDR1 MDHEN and CDR2 SYDVKM. The V gene lost 3 bases and the J gene lost 0 bases, with 15 bases spanning the gap. This chain's CDR3 is CASSFAPTSVAKNIQYF. As DNA, the CDR3 is TGTGCCAGCAGTTTTGCCCCCACTTCGGTAGCCAAAAACATTCAGTACTTC.

V gene TRBV6-5 combines with J gene TRBJ1-6; a possible D gene is TRBD1 (6 bases). This CDR3 has 14 amino acids. The germline gives CDR1 MNHEY, CDR2 SVGAGI. With 10 bases removed from V and 0 bases from J, the gap between germline ends came to 10 bases. The CDR3 bases are TGTGCCACCACAGGGACCTCCTATAATTCACCCCTCCACTTT. Translating gives CATTGTSYNSPLHF.

The chain combines TRBV6-5 with TRBJ2-5; TRBD1 might be the D (6 bases). V lost 3 bases and J lost 7, with 15 bases in between. The CDR3 consists of 14 residues. Germline CDR1 MNHEY, CDR2 SVGAGI. CDR3 protein: CASSYGTYDVTQYF. For the CDR3, the DNA is TGTGCCAGCAGTTATGGGACATACGACGTGACCCAGTACTTC.

CDR3 loop: CASSLEGGGGFYGYTF. The DNA of the CDR3 is TGTGCCAGCAGCTTAGAAGGGGGAGGGGGATTCTATGGCTACACCTTC. V usage is TRBV7-2 and J usage is TRBJ1-2, with D possibly being TRBD1 (6 bases). CDR1 is SGHTA, CDR2 FQGNSA, per germline. The V and J ends lost 1 base and 4 bases respectively, with 16 bases between them. This CDR3 has 16 residues. The variable domain in full, completed from reference TRBV7-2 and TRBJ1-2, reads GAGVSQSPSNKVTEKGKDVELRCDPISGHTALYWYRQSLGQGLEFLIYFQGNSAPDKSGLPSDRFSAERTGGSVSTLTIQRTQQEDSAVYLCASSLEGGGGFYGYTFGSGTRLTVV.

The chain links TRBV28 to TRBJ1-5, with TRBD1 matching 9 bases. Looked up from germline, CDR1 is MDHEN and CDR2 is SYDVKM. Trimming cost V 6 bases and J 3 bases; bases outside gene matches: 3. The CDR3 runs 14 residues. The CDR3 DNA reads as TGTGCCAGCAGCGGACAGGGGAACAATCAGCCCCAGCATTTT. Its translation: CASSGQGNNQPQHF.

The chain couples TRBV10-3 to TRBJ2-1; TRBD1 agrees at 8 bases. The V and J ends lost 9 bases and 3 bases, in that order; junction bases with no gene match: 4. There are 13 residues in the CDR3. From germline, CDR1 is ENHRY and CDR2 SYGVKD. CDR3 DNA sequence: TGTGCCATAAACAGGGGGGACTACAATGAGCAGTTCTTC. It encodes CAINRGDYNEQFF.

The V gene is TRBV27, the J gene TRBJ2-1; D unclear. V was clipped by 6 bases and J by 6 bases, with 15 bases between them. The CDR3 totals 14 residues. Germline CDR1 MNHEY, CDR2 SMNVEV (reference sequence). CDR3: CASRGSYLVNEQFF. CDR3 coding DNA: TGTGCCAGCAGGGGTAGCTACCTGGTCAATGAGCAGTTCTTC.

The chain couples TRBV4-3 to TRBJ2-3, with a possible D match to TRBD2 (5 bases). Trimming took off 2 bases at V and 0 bases at J, with 9 bases between the two ends. The CDR3 has 15 amino acids. In germline, CDR1 is LGHNA, CDR2 YSLEER. CDR3 nucleotide sequence: TGCGCCAGCAGCCAATCTAGCTATAGCACAGATACGCAGTATTTT. Protein product: CASSQSSYSTDTQYF.

The rearrangement links TRBV28 to TRBJ2-1, with TRBD1 matching 8 bases. Trimming cost V 5 bases and J 6 bases; bases outside gene matches: 12. The CDR3 is 16 amino acids. Germline CDR1 is MDHEN and CDR2 is SYDVKM. The CDR3 here is CASSPRRDRSLNEQFF. The CDR3 nucleotides read TGTGCCAGCAGTCCACGCCGGGACAGGAGCCTCAATGAGCAGTTCTTC.

V and J are TRBV15 and TRBJ2-7, with TRBD1 matching 7 bases. V dropped 0 bases and J dropped 6; count of bases not matched to a gene: 8. The CDR3 is 15 residues long. The germline gives CDR1 LNHNV, CDR2 YYDKDF (reference sequence). The CDR3 spells CATSRDPQGETEQYF. For the CDR3, the DNA is TGTGCCACCAGCAGAGATCCCCAGGGGGAGACCGAGCAGTACTTC.

The sample holds a few counts of this clone. The V gene is TRBV7-2, the J gene TRBJ1-2, with D possibly TRBD1 on 5 matching bases. The CDR3 loop spans 16 amino acids. Trimming cost V 5 bases and J 4 bases, with 20 bases left between them. Looked up from germline, CDR1 is SGHTA and CDR2 is FQGNSA. In DNA form, the CDR3 reads TGTGCCAGCAGCCGGGGGAGGGGTAGGGCTTCCTATGGCTACACCTTC. Its protein product is CASSRGRGRASYGYTF.

J is TRBJ2-1 and V is TRBV7-9, with 10 bases aligning to TRBD2. The CDR3 is 15 residues long. Germline V CDR1 and CDR2: SEHNR, FQNEAQ (reference sequence). With V trimmed by 8 bases and J by 5 bases, 9 bases remained unmatched. The CDR3, as DNA: TGTGCCAGCCTTACGAGCGGGAGGGCCGACAATGAGCAGTTCTTC. Translating gives CASLTSGRADNEQFF.

This rearrangement joins TRBV29-1 to TRBJ2-3; D gene unclear. Germline CDR1 is SQVTM and CDR2 is ANQGSEA. The CDR3 runs 13 residues. V lost 5 bases and J 6 bases, leaving 15 bases between the germline ends. The CDR3 protein is CSVSVRNVDTQYF. CDR3 DNA sequence: TGCAGCGTTTCGGTGAGAAATGTGGATACGCAGTATTTT.